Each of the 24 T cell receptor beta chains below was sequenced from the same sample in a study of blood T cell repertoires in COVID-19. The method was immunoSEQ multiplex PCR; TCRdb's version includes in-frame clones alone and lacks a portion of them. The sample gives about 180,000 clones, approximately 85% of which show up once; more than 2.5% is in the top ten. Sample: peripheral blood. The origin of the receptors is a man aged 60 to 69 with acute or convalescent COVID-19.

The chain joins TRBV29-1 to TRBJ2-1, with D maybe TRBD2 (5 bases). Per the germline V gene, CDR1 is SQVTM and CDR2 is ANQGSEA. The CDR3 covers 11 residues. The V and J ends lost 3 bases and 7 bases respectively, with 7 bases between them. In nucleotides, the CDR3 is TGCAGCGTTGATGAGGGTAATGAGCAGTTCTTC. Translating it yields CSVDEGNEQFF.

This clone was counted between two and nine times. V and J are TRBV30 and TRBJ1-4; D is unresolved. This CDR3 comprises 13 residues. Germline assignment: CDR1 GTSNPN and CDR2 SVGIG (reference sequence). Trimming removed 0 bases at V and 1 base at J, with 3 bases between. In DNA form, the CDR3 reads TGTGCCTGGAGTGTACAAACTAATGAAAAACTGTTTTTT. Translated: CAWSVQTNEKLFF.

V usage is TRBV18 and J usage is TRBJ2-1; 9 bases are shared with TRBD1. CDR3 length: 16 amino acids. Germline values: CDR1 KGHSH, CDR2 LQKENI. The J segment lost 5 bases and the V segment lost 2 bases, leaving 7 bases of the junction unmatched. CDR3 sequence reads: CASSPFITGGHNEQFF. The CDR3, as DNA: TGTGCCAGCTCACCATTTATAACAGGGGGCCACAATGAGCAGTTCTTC.

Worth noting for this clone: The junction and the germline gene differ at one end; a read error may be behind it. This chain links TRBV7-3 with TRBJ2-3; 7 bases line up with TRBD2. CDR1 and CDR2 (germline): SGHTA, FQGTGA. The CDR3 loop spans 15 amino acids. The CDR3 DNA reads TGTGCCAGCAGCCTAACGGGAGGACGCACAGATACGCAGTATTTT. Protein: CASSLTGGRTDTQYF.

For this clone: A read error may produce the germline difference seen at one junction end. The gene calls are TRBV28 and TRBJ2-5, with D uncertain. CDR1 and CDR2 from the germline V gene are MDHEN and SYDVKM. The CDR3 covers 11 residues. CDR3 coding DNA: TGTGCGAGCAGGTCACAAGAGACCCAGTACTTC. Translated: CASRSQETQYF.

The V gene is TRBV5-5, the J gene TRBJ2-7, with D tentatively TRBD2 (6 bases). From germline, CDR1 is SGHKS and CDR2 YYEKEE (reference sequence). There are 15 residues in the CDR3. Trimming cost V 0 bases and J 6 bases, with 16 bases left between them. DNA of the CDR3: TGTGCCAGCAGCTTGGCTTCCACTAGGCGGGGCGAGCAGTACTTC. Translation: CASSLASTRRGEQYF. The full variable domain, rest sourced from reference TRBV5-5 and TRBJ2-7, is DAGVTQSPTHLIKTRGQQVTLRCSPISGHKSVSWYQQVLGQGPQFIFQYYEKEERGRGNFPDRFSARQFPNYSSELNVNALLLGDSALYLCASSLASTRRGEQYFGPGTRLTVT.

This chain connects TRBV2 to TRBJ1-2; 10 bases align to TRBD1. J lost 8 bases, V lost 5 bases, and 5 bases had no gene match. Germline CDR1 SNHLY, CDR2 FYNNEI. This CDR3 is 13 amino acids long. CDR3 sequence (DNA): TGTGCCAGCAGTCGGACAGGGGGGGAAGGCTACACCTTC. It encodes CASSRTGGEGYTF.

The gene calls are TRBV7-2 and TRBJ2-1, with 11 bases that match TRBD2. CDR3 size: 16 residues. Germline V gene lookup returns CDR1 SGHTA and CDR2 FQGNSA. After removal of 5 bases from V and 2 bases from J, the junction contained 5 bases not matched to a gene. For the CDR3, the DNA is TGTGCCAGCAGCCCCTTAGCGGGAGGGGCCTACAATGAGCAGTTCTTC. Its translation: CASSPLAGGAYNEQFF.

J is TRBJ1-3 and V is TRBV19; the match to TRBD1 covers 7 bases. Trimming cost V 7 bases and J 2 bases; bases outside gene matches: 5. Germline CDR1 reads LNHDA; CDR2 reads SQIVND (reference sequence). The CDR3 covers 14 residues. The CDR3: CASTYDRAGNTIYF. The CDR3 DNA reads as TGTGCCAGTACTTACGACAGGGCTGGAAACACCATATATTTT.

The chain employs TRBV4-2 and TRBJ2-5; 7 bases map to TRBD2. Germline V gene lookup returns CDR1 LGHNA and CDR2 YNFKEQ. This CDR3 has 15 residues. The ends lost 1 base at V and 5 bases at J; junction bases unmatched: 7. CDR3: CASSQGWGSGETQYF. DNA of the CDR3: TGTGCCAGCAGCCAAGGATGGGGTAGCGGGGAGACCCAGTACTTC.

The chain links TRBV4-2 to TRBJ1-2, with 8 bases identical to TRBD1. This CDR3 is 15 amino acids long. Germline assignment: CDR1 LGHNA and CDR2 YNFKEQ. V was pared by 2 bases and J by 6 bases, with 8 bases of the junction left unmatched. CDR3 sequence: CASSQSKDRVNGYTF. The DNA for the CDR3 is TGTGCCAGCAGCCAAAGTAAGGACAGGGTTAATGGCTACACCTTC.

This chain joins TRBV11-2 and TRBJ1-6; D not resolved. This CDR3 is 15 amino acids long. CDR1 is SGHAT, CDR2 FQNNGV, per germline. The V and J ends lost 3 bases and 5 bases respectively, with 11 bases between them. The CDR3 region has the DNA TGTGCCAGCAGCTTCCCCAGTAAGAATAATTCACCCCTCCACTTT. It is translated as CASSFPSKNNSPLHF.

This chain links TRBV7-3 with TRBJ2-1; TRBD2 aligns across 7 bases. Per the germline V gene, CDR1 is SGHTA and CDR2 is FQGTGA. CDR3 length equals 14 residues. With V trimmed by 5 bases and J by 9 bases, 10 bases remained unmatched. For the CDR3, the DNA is TGTGCCAGCAGCGCGGGAGCTTGGACTGGTGAGCAGTTCTTC. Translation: CASSAGAWTGEQFF.

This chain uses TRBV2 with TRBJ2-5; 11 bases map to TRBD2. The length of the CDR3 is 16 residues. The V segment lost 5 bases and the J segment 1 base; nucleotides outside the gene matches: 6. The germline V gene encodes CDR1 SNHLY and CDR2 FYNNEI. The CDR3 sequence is CASSKTGLAAQETQYF. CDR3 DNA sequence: TGTGCCAGCAGTAAAACGGGACTAGCGGCCCAAGAGACCCAGTACTTC.

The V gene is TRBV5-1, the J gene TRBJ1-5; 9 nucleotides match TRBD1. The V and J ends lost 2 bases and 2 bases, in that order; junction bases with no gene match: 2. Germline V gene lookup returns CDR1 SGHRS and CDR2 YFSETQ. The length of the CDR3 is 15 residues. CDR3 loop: CASSLQGAGNQPQHF. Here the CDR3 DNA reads TGCGCCAGCAGCTTACAGGGGGCTGGCAATCAGCCCCAGCATTTT.

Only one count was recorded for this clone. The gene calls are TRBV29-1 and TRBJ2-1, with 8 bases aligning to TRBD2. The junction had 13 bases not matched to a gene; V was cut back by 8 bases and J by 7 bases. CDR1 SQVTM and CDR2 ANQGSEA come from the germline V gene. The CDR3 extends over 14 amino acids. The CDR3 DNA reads TGCAGCATAGCGACTAGCGTTGAAAGGAATGAGCAGTTCTTC. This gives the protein CSIATSVERNEQFF.

The CDR3 DNA sequence: TGTGCCAGCAGCTTAGCGTCGGGACAGCAGAGCCGGTTCTTC. The encoded protein is CASSLASGQQSRFF. The genes are TRBV7-2 and TRBJ2-1; 7 bases align to TRBD1. The V segment lost 0 bases and the J segment 15 bases; nucleotides outside the gene matches: 11. This CDR3 is built from 14 residues. Germline V gene sequence: CDR1 SGHTA, CDR2 FQGNSA.

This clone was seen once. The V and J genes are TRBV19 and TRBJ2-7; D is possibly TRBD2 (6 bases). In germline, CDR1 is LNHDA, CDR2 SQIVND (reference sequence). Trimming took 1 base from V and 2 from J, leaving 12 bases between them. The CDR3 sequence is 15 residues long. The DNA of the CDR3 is TGTGCCAGTAGTATAGCCGGGACTTCAGCCTACGAGCAGTACTTC. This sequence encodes CASSIAGTSAYEQYF. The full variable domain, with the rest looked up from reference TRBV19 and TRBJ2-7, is DGGITQSPKYLFRKEGQNVTLSCEQNLNHDAMYWYRQDPGQGLRLIYYSQIVNDFQKGDIAEGYSVSREKKESFPLTVTSAQKNPTAFYLCASSIAGTSAYEQYFGPGTRLTVT.

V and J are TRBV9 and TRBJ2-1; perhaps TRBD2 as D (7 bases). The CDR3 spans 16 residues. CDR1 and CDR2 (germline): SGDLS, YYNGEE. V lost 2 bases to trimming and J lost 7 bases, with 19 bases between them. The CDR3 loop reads CASSVQWGGTLNEQFF. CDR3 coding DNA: TGTGCCAGCAGCGTCCAATGGGGGGGGACACTTAATGAGCAGTTCTTC. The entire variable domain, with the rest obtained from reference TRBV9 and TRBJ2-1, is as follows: DSGVTQTPKHLITATGQRVTLRCSPRSGDLSVYWYQQSLDQGLQFLIQYYNGEERAKGNILERFSAQQFPDLHSELNLSSLELGDSALYFCASSVQWGGTLNEQFFGPGTRLTVL.

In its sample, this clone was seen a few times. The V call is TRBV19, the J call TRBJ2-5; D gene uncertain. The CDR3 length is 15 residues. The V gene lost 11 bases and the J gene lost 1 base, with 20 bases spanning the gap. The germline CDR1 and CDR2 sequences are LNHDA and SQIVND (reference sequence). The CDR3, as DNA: TGTGCCTCCAGCGTCGGCCGGATCCTCCAAGAGACCCAGTACTTC. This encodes CASSVGRILQETQYF. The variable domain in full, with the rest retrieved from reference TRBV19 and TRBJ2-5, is DGGITQSPKYLFRKEGQNVTLSCEQNLNHDAMYWYRQDPGQGLRLIYYSQIVNDFQKGDIAEGYSVSREKKESFPLTVTSAQKNPTAFYLCASSVGRILQETQYFGPGTRLLVL.

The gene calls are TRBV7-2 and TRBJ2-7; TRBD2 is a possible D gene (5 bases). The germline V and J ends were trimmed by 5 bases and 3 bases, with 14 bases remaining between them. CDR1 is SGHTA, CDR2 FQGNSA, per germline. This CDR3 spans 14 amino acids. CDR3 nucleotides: TGTGCCAGCAGCCCCGGGGTATATCGCTACGAGCAGTACTTC. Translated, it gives CASSPGVYRYEQYF.

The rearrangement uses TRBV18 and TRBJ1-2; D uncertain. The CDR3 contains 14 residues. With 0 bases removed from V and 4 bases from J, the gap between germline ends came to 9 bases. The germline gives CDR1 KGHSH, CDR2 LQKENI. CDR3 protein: CASSPPSLSYGYTF. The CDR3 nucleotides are TGTGCCAGCTCACCACCTAGCCTGAGCTATGGCTACACCTTC. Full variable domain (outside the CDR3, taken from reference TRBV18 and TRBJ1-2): NAGVMQNPRHLVRRRGQEARLRCSPMKGHSHVYWYRQLPEEGLKFMVYLQKENIIDESGMPKERFSAEFPKEGPSILRIQQVVRGDSAAYFCASSPPSLSYGYTFGSGTRLTVV.

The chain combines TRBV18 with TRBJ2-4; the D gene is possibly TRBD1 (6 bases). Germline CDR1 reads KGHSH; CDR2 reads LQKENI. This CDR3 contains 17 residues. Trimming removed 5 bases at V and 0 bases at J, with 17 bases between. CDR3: CASSAVGATLAKNIQYF. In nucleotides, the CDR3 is TGTGCCAGCTCAGCGGTGGGGGCTACCTTAGCCAAAAACATTCAGTACTTC.

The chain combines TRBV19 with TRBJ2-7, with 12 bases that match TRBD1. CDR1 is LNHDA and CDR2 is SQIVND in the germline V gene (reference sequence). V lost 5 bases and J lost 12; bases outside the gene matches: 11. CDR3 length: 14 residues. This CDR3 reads CASSATGTGGPGYF. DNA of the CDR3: TGTGCCAGTAGTGCAACCGGGACAGGGGGCCCCGGGTACTTC.